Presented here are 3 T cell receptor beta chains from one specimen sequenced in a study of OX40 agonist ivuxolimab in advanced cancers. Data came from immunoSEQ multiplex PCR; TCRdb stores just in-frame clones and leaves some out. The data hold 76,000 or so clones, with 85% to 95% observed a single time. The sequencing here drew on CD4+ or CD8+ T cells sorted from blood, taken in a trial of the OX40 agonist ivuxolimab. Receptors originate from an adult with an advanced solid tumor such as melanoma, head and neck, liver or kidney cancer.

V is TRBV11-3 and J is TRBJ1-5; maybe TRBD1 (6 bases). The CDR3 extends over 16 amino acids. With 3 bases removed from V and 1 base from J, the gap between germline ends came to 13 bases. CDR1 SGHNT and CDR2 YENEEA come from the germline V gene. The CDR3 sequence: CASSLGGGQSNQPQHF. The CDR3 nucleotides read TGTGCCAGCAGCTTGGGAGGGGGGCAAAGCAATCAGCCCCAGCATTTT. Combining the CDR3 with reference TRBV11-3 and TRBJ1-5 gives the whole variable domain EAGVVQSPRYKIIEKKQPVAFWCNPISGHNTLYWYLQNLGQGPELLIRYENEEAVDDSQLPKDRFSAERLKGVDSTLKIQPAELGDSAVYLCASSLGGGQSNQPQHFGDGTRLSIL.

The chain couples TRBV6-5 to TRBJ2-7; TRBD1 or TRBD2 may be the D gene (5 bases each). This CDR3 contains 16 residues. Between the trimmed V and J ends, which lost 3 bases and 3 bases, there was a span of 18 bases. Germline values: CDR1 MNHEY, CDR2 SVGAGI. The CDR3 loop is CASSYSLGTANYEQYF. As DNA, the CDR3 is TGTGCCAGCAGTTATTCCCTCGGGACGGCTAACTACGAGCAGTACTTC.

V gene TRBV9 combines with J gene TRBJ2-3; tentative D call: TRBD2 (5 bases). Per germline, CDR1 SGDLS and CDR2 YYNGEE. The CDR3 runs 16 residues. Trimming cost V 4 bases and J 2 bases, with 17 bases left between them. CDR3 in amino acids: CASSNGKRPDTDTQYF. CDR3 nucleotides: TGTGCCAGCAGCAACGGGAAGAGACCAGACACAGATACGCAGTATTTT.